This TCR beta chain is drawn from a study of OX40 agonist ivuxolimab in advanced cancers. Study as a whole: In this trial design, patients received ivuxolimab intravenously at 0.01 to 10 mg/kg every 2 weeks. Study observations and caveats: Within 6 weeks, CD4+ and CD8+ blood T cells expanded clonally at 0.1 to 3.0 mg/kg.

The repertoire was sequenced with immunoSEQ multiplex PCR; TCRdb's copy has only in-frame clones and lacks some. The data contain some 60,000 clones, about 89% of them singletons. Systemic immunosuppression or autoimmune disease history was grounds to exclude patients. In this sample, this clone turned up once. Its antigen is not known. Germline V CDR1 and CDR2: SGHDT, YYEEEE. The CDR3 extends over 15 amino acids. Trimming took 1 base from V and 2 from J, leaving 12 bases between them. The clonotype was recovered from an adult with an advanced solid tumor such as melanoma, head and neck, liver or kidney cancer. The input for sequencing was CD4+ or CD8+ T cells sorted from blood, taken in a trial of the OX40 agonist ivuxolimab. V is TRBV5-6 and J is TRBJ1-1; D perhaps matches TRBD1 (5 bases). CDR3 sequence (DNA): TGTGCCAGCAGCTTGTGGGGCATATCCAACACTGAAGCTTTCTTT. Translating gives CASSLWGISNTEAFF.